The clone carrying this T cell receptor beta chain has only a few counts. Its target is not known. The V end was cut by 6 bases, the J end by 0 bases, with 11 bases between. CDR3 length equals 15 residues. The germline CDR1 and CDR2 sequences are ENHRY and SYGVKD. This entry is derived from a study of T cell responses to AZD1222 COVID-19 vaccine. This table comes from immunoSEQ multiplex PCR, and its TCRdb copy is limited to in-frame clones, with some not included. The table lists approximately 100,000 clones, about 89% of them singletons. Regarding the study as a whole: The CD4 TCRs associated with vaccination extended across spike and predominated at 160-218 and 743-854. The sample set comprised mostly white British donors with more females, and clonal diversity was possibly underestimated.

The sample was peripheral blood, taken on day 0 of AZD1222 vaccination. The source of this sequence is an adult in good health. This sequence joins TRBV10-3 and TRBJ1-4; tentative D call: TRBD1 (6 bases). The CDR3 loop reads CAISRGASTNEKLFF. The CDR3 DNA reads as TGTGCCATCAGCAGGGGCGCTTCAACTAATGAAAAACTGTTTTTT.